The 17 T cell receptor beta chains presented below share a single source sample, sequenced in a study of blood T cell repertoires in COVID-19 (dated by TCRdb to the early 2020s). Library preparation was by the immunoSEQ multiplex PCR assay. Imported from immuneACCESS, the table was reduced by TCRdb to in-frame sequences with V and J called. These copies leave out some clones; in studies compared against another copy, an unresolved V gene accounts for under half, and the cause of the remainder is not known. The sample table shows over 300,000 clones, and approximately 88% are seen once. Roughly 6.7% of the sample goes to the ten largest clones. The specimen was peripheral blood. Receptors originate from a man aged 18 to 29 who had recovered from COVID-19.

J is TRBJ2-5 and V is TRBV11-2, with a tentative D call TRBD1 (6 bases). Trimming removed 0 bases at V and 3 bases at J, with 14 bases between. The germline V gene encodes CDR1 SGHAT and CDR2 FQNNGV. The CDR3 covers 16 residues. The CDR3 DNA sequence: TGTGCCAGCAGCTTAGATCGGGGACGGGACAAAGAGACCCAGTACTTC. Translation gives CASSLDRGRDKETQYF.

The chain employs TRBV24-1 and TRBJ1-5, with 7 bases identical to TRBD1. The V gene's germline CDR1 is KGHDR and CDR2 SFDVKD. V trimming: 5 bases; J trimming: 5 bases; junction bases outside the gene matches: 5. This CDR3 comprises 14 residues. CDR3 in amino acids: CATSANDRDQPQHF. CDR3 coding DNA: TGTGCCACCAGTGCCAATGACAGGGATCAGCCCCAGCATTTT.

The V gene is TRBV6-2 or TRBV6-3, the J gene TRBJ1-5; D unresolved. This CDR3 has 14 amino acids. Germline CDR1 and CDR2: MNHEY and SVGEGT. Deletions cut 3 bases from V and 9 bases from J, with 15 bases between. CDR3 region: CASSYVQAHRPQHF. The CDR3 bases are TGTGCCAGCAGTTATGTTCAGGCCCACCGGCCCCAGCATTTT.

The chain is built from TRBV19 and TRBJ1-4; no clear D gene. This CDR3 has 14 residues. Germline assignment: CDR1 LNHDA and CDR2 SQIVND (reference sequence). The V gene lost 1 base and the J gene lost 8 bases, with 11 bases spanning the gap. The CDR3 loop is CASSIGPPGEKLFF. The CDR3, as DNA: TGTGCCAGTAGTATAGGCCCCCCGGGGGAAAAACTGTTTTTT. Drawing the rest from reference TRBV19 and TRBJ1-4, the complete variable domain is DGGITQSPKYLFRKEGQNVTLSCEQNLNHDAMYWYRQDPGQGLRLIYYSQIVNDFQKGDIAEGYSVSREKKESFPLTVTSAQKNPTAFYLCASSIGPPGEKLFFGSGTQLSVL.

The chain joins TRBV4-2 to TRBJ2-1; D tentatively reads TRBD1 or TRBD2 (7 bases each). Germline lookup yields CDR1 LGHNA and CDR2 YNFKEQ. The CDR3 is 16 amino acids. Trimming took 7 bases from V and 3 from J, leaving 19 bases between them. CDR3 nucleotide sequence: TGTGCCAGCACCCAGGGGGGAGGGAGGGACTACAATGAGCAGTTCTTC. Translating gives CASTQGGGRDYNEQFF.

The chain employs TRBV3-1 (or the pseudogene TRBV3-2) and TRBJ2-1; D uncertain. The CDR3 runs 13 residues. V lost 1 base to trimming and J lost 10 bases, with 11 bases between them. Looked up from germline, CDR1 is LGHDT and CDR2 is YNNKEL (reference sequence). CDR3 residues: CASSQVSAEEQFF. DNA for the CDR3: TGTGCCAGCAGCCAAGTGTCGGCGGAAGAGCAGTTCTTC.

The chain employs TRBV13 and TRBJ1-2, with TRBD1 matching over 9 bases. Germline loops: CDR1 PRHDT, CDR2 FYEKMQ (reference sequence). V lost 3 bases, J lost 5 bases, and 7 bases stayed unmatched. The CDR3 has 15 amino acids. Written as DNA, the CDR3 is TGTGCCAGCAGCTTGAAGGGGACAGGGTGGTATGGCTACACCTTC. Amino acid sequence: CASSLKGTGWYGYTF.

The genes are TRBV10-1 and TRBJ1-5; no definite D call. The CDR3 is made up of 14 amino acids. V was cut by 2 bases and J by 1 base, with 6 bases left in between. Per germline, CDR1 WNHNN and CDR2 SYGVQD (reference sequence). The CDR3 DNA reads as TGCGCCAGCAGTGAGGCGGGAAGCAATCAGCCCCAGCATTTT. Residues: CASSEAGSNQPQHF.

This clone was seen at least ten times. This chain connects TRBV19 to TRBJ1-1, with 9 bases lining up with TRBD1. V shed 5 bases, J shed 7 bases, and the junction held 8 bases outside the gene matches. CDR3 length: 14 residues. CDR1 LNHDA and CDR2 SQIVND come from the germline V gene (reference sequence). CDR3: CASSPGQGQSEAFF. Written as DNA, the CDR3 is TGTGCCAGTAGTCCCGGACAGGGGCAGAGTGAAGCTTTCTTT.

The chain uses TRBV2 and TRBJ2-7, with D perhaps TRBD2 (5 bases). The V gene's germline CDR1 is SNHLY and CDR2 FYNNEI. Trimming shortened V by 4 bases and J by 4 bases, and 14 bases separated the two germline ends. The CDR3 runs to 14 residues. The CDR3 nucleotides are TGTGCCAGCAGTGCGAGTCTAGCAGCTTACGAGCAGTACTTC. Residues: CASSASLAAYEQYF.

The chain couples TRBV7-9 to TRBJ2-1, with a tentative D call TRBD1 (6 bases). Looked up from germline, CDR1 is SEHNR and CDR2 is FQNEAQ (reference sequence). CDR3 size: 18 residues. Between the trimmed V and J ends, which lost 0 bases and 5 bases, there was a span of 20 bases. The DNA for the CDR3 is TGTGCCAGCAGCTTAGCTTTCATCGGGCAGGGGTCCCACAATGAGCAGTTCTTC. Translation: CASSLAFIGQGSHNEQFF.

The V call is TRBV7-3, the J call TRBJ2-1; 8 bases align to TRBD1. Germline CDR1 and CDR2: SGHTA and FQGTGA. The CDR3 length is 16 residues. The ends lost 3 bases at V and 2 bases at J; junction bases unmatched: 6. The CDR3, as DNA: TGTGCCAGCAGCTTGGCAGGGGGCCTAACCTACAATGAGCAGTTCTTC. Translation: CASSLAGGLTYNEQFF.

This chain joins TRBV25-1 and TRBJ2-7; D ambiguous. Germline loops: CDR1 MGHDK, CDR2 SYGVNS. Trimming left V 4 bases short and J 2 bases short, with 9 bases between. The CDR3 runs 13 residues. The CDR3 nucleotides are TGTGCCAGCAGTGGAATTACTACCTACGAGCAGTACTTC. It specifies CASSGITTYEQYF.

V is TRBV19 and J is TRBJ2-7; TRBD2 matches 12 bases. V was clipped by 5 bases and J by 2 bases; unmatched bases: 16. The V gene's germline CDR1 is LNHDA and CDR2 SQIVND (reference sequence). The CDR3 extends over 19 amino acids. The CDR3 loop reads CASSAGFELTSGSTYEQYF. The CDR3 DNA is TGTGCCAGTAGTGCTGGCTTCGAATTGACTAGCGGGAGCACCTACGAGCAGTACTTC.

The chain couples TRBV5-4 to TRBJ2-5; D is possibly TRBD1 (6 bases). Germline V CDR1 and CDR2: SGHNT, YYREEE (reference sequence). V was shortened by 0 bases and J by 5 bases, with 11 bases between the two germline ends. This CDR3 is 14 amino acids long. CDR3 protein: CASSLGRGVETQYF. As DNA, the CDR3 is TGTGCCAGCAGCTTGGGCAGGGGTGTGGAGACCCAGTACTTC.

This clone has only one observation. V and J are TRBV29-1 and TRBJ2-5; 7 bases agree with TRBD1. J was trimmed by 2 bases and V by 6 bases; bases with no gene match: 3. This CDR3 is built from 12 residues. Germline V gives CDR1 SQVTM, CDR2 ANQGSEA. The CDR3 DNA follows: TGCAGCGTGAGGACAGGACAAGAGACCCAGTACTTC. Amino acids: CSVRTGQETQYF.

The rearrangement links TRBV11-2 to TRBJ1-5; D is perhaps TRBD1 (5 bases). Trimming stripped 3 bases from V and 4 bases from J, with 7 bases between. Germline V CDR1 and CDR2: SGHAT, FQNNGV. The CDR3 contains 13 residues. As DNA, the CDR3 is TGTGCCAGCAGCTTCGGGGGGAATCAGCCCCAGCATTTT. Its protein is CASSFGGNQPQHF.